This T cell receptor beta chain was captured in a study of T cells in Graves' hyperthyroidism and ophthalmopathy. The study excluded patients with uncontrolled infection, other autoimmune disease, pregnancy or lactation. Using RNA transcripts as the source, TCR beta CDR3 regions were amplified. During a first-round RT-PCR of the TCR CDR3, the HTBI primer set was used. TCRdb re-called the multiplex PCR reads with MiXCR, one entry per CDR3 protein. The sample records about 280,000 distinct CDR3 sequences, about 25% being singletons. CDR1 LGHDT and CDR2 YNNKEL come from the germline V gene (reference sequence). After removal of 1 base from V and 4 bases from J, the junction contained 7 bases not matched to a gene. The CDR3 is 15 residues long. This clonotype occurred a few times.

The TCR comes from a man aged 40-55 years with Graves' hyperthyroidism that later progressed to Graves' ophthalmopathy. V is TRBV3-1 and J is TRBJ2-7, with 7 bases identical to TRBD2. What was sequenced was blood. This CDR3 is CASSQGFAGVYEQYF. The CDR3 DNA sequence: TGTGCCAGCAGCCAAGGATTCGCGGGGGTTTACGAGCAGTACTTC.